A single sample gave rise to the 14 T cell receptor beta chains below, sequenced in a study of blood T cell repertoires in COVID-19. Measured with immunoSEQ multiplex PCR; TCRdb has only the in-frame clones, and not every one. This repertoire shows fewer than 200,000 clones, roughly 84% found once; its top ten account for approximately 14%. Material for sequencing was PBMCs or T cells enriched from blood (not recorded which). The receptors stem from a man aged 50-60 years who had recovered from COVID-19.

This chain uses TRBV10-1 with TRBJ2-3; D gene unclear. Trimming pared 6 bases from V and 2 bases from J, leaving 6 bases between. This CDR3 has 12 residues. Per the germline V gene, CDR1 is WNHNN and CDR2 is SYGVQD (reference sequence). The CDR3 is CASSQSTDTQYF. CDR3 coding DNA: TGCGCCAGCAGCCAGTCCACAGATACGCAGTATTTT.

In DNA, the CDR3 is TGTGCCAGCAGGATATCGGGACAGGGGAACTATGGCTACACCTTC. Protein sequence: CASRISGQGNYGYTF. V gene TRBV6-6 combines with J gene TRBJ1-2; 10 bases line up with TRBD1. The CDR3 runs to 15 residues. The germline gives CDR1 MNHNY, CDR2 SVGAGI (reference sequence). V trimming: 6 bases; J trimming: 2 bases; junction bases outside the gene matches: 6.

V gene TRBV5-8 combines with J gene TRBJ2-2; 9 positions match TRBD1. Per germline, CDR1 SGHTS and CDR2 YDEGEE. Germline trimming cut 2 bases from V and 5 bases from J; bases unmatched to any gene: 7. CDR3 length: 16 amino acids. The CDR3 DNA reads as TGTGCCAGCAGCTTACAGGGGGCGTCGAGGACCGGGGAGCTGTTTTTT. Translation: CASSLQGASRTGELFF.

This chain joins TRBV30 and TRBJ2-1, with 12 bases aligning to TRBD2. CDR1 and CDR2 (germline): GTSNPN, SVGIG (reference sequence). The V gene end was trimmed by 2 bases and the J gene end by 5 bases; junction bases not matched to a gene: 4. There are 15 residues in the CDR3. The CDR3 spells CAWSSLAGGNNEQFF. As DNA, the CDR3 is TGTGCCTGGAGTTCTCTAGCGGGGGGGAACAATGAGCAGTTCTTC.

This chain uses TRBV12-3 or TRBV12-4 with TRBJ1-1; D is ambiguous. Trimming removed 7 bases at V and 1 base at J, with 10 bases between. CDR3 length: 13 residues. The DNA of the CDR3 is TGTGCCAGCACTATACAGAGGAACACTGAAGCTTTCTTT. It translates to CASTIQRNTEAFF.

The chain links TRBV25-1 to TRBJ1-2; 11 nucleotides match TRBD1. This CDR3 is 15 amino acids long. Losses at the gene ends were 2 bases for V and 8 bases for J; bases not matched to a gene: 7. Germline assignment: CDR1 MGHDK and CDR2 SYGVNS. CDR3 residues: CASSEPGTGGRGYTF. DNA of the CDR3: TGTGCCAGCAGTGAACCTGGGACAGGGGGAAGGGGCTACACCTTC.

Note on this clone: Additional DNA sequences in this sample encode the identical CDR3. The rearrangement joins TRBV19 to TRBJ1-1; no firm D call. The V end lost 6 bases, the J end lost 0 bases, and 8 bases lay between the germline ends. The CDR3 extends over 13 amino acids. Looked up from germline, CDR1 is LNHDA and CDR2 is SQIVND (reference sequence). CDR3 bases: TGTGCCAGTAGCCGAACTGTGAACACTGAAGCTTTCTTT. This sequence encodes CASSRTVNTEAFF.

This sequence joins TRBV5-1 and TRBJ2-1; weak D call: TRBD2 (6 bases). This CDR3 contains 15 residues. The ends were cut back, 6 bases at V and 2 bases at J, with 15 bases in the middle. Germline CDR1 SGHRS, CDR2 YFSETQ. The CDR3 nucleotides read TGCGCCAGCACCCCCCCGGGGGAGGCCTACAATGAGCAGTTCTTC. This translates into CASTPPGEAYNEQFF.

The V and J genes are TRBV4-1 and TRBJ2-5, with TRBD1 as a possible D gene (6 bases). From germline, CDR1 is MGHRA and CDR2 YSYEKL. V dropped 2 bases and J dropped 2 bases, with 18 bases sitting between them. The CDR3 runs 17 residues. The CDR3 DNA sequence: TGCGCCAGCAGCCAACCCTGGCCGGACAGAGCTCAAGAGACCCAGTACTTC. Its protein is CASSQPWPDRAQETQYF.

This clone was seen only once. The V and J genes are TRBV5-1 and TRBJ1-3; D call uncertain. This CDR3 has 15 residues. In germline, CDR1 is SGHRS, CDR2 YFSETQ. Trimming took 1 base from V and 7 from J, leaving 15 bases between them. The CDR3 DNA reads TGCGCCAGCAGCTTGAATGCGGGCATCGGGAACACCATATATTTT. Protein product: CASSLNAGIGNTIYF.

CDR3 DNA sequence: TGTGCCACCAGCAGAGACAGGGCCATGGGCGAGCAGTACTTC. This codes for CATSRDRAMGEQYF. This rearrangement joins TRBV15 to TRBJ2-7, with D perhaps matching TRBD1 (5 bases). This CDR3 spans 14 amino acids. Trimming removed 0 bases at V and 6 bases at J, with 12 bases between. In germline, CDR1 is LNHNV, CDR2 YYDKDF (reference sequence).

V is TRBV2 and J is TRBJ1-2; TRBD1 agrees at 7 bases. Germline CDR1 and CDR2: SNHLY and FYNNEI. The CDR3 consists of 12 residues. Losses at the gene ends were 8 bases for V and 5 bases for J; bases not matched to a gene: 5. The CDR3 protein is CASSTGRYGYTF. The CDR3 nucleotides read TGTGCCAGCTCGACAGGGAGGTATGGCTACACCTTC.

This chain joins TRBV2 and TRBJ1-1; D not certain. In germline, CDR1 is SNHLY, CDR2 FYNNEI. Trimming removed 7 bases from V and 1 base from J, with 10 bases in between. CDR3 length: 13 amino acids. The CDR3 sequence: CASNAKPNTEAFF. Here the CDR3 DNA reads TGTGCCAGCAATGCGAAGCCGAACACTGAAGCTTTCTTT.

The chain couples TRBV5-1 to TRBJ1-1; the D is unclear. The CDR3 is made up of 14 amino acids. From germline, CDR1 is SGHRS and CDR2 YFSETQ. Trimming stripped 0 bases from V and 4 bases from J, with 10 bases between. The CDR3 is CASSLVVSSTEAFF. The CDR3, as DNA: TGCGCCAGCAGCTTGGTCGTCTCGAGCACTGAAGCTTTCTTT.